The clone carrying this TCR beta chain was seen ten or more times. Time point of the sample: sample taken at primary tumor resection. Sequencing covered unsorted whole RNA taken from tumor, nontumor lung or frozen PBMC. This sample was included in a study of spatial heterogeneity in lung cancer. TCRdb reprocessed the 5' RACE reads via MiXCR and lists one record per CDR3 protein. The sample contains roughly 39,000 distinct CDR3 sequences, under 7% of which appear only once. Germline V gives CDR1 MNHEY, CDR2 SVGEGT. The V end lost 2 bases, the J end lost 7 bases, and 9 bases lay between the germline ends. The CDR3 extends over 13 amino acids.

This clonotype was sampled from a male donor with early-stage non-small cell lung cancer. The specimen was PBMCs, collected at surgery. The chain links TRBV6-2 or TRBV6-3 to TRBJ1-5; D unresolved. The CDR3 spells CASSYILFQPQHF. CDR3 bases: TGTGCCAGCAGTTACATTTTATTCCAGCCCCAGCATTTT.